These 14 T cell receptor beta chains came from one sample sequenced in a study of T cell responses to AZD1222 COVID-19 vaccine. Using immunoSEQ multiplex PCR, the repertoire was profiled, and TCRdb retains in-frame clones only, with some absent. The table includes fewer than 130,000 clones, roughly 93% detected once. Sample: peripheral blood, taken 28 days after the second AZD1222 dose. The receptors here all came from an adult who received the AZD1222 COVID-19 vaccine.

The rearrangement joins TRBV11-3 to TRBJ2-2; either TRBD1 or TRBD2 may fit D (6 bases each). This CDR3 is 16 amino acids long. The V gene lost 0 bases and the J gene lost 3 bases, with 11 bases spanning the gap. Germline V gives CDR1 SGHNT, CDR2 YENEEA. The CDR3 spells CASSLEGGMDTGELFF. The CDR3 bases are TGTGCCAGCAGCTTAGAGGGGGGCATGGACACCGGGGAGCTGTTTTTT. Full variable domain (missing parts from reference TRBV11-3 and TRBJ2-2): EAGVVQSPRYKIIEKKQPVAFWCNPISGHNTLYWYLQNLGQGPELLIRYENEEAVDDSQLPKDRFSAERLKGVDSTLKIQPAELGDSAVYLCASSLEGGMDTGELFFGEGSRLTVL.

This clone was detected once. The chain has TRBV11-2 and TRBJ1-1; 9 nucleotides line up with TRBD1. This CDR3 region has 13 residues. The trim removed 5 bases at V and 6 bases at J, leaving 4 bases unmatched. Germline V lookup: CDR1 SGHAT, CDR2 FQNNGV. The CDR3 region is CASSVTGGPEAFF. The CDR3 region has the DNA TGTGCCAGCAGCGTCACAGGGGGCCCTGAAGCTTTCTTT.

This sequence joins TRBV10-3 and TRBJ1-5, with D unclear. CDR3 length: 14 amino acids. Trimming pared 8 bases from V and 0 bases from J, leaving 11 bases between. Per the germline V gene, CDR1 is ENHRY and CDR2 is SYGVKD. In nucleotides, the CDR3 is TGTGCCATCGGTGTCGTCTATAGCAATCAGCCCCAGCATTTT. Its protein product is CAIGVVYSNQPQHF.

The genes are TRBV3-1 (or the pseudogene TRBV3-2) and TRBJ1-4, with D unclear. Trimming shortened V by 4 bases and J by 10 bases, and 10 bases separated the two germline ends. This CDR3 contains 12 residues. Per germline, CDR1 LGHDT and CDR2 YNNKEL (reference sequence). The CDR3 coding sequence is TGTGCCAGCAGCCTATCGGTGTCAAAACTGTTTTTT. Protein product: CASSLSVSKLFF.

The chain links TRBV5-6 to TRBJ1-4; 7 bases map to TRBD1. The CDR3 loop spans 15 amino acids. Germline-derived CDR1 and CDR2 are SGHDT and YYEEEE. V lost 4 bases to trimming and J lost 5 bases; unmatched junction nucleotides: 8. In nucleotides, the CDR3 is TGTGCCAGCAGCCTGTATGACAGGGAGAATGAAAAACTGTTTTTT. It specifies CASSLYDRENEKLFF. Full variable domain (rest looked up from reference TRBV5-6 and TRBJ1-4): DAGVTQSPTHLIKTRGQQVTLRCSPKSGHDTVSWYQQALGQGPQFIFQYYEEEERQRGNFPDRFSGHQFPNYSSELNVNALLLGDSALYLCASSLYDRENEKLFFGSGTQLSVL.

J is TRBJ2-5 and V is TRBV15, with 14 bases fitting TRBD2. CDR3 size: 17 residues. The V and J ends lost 1 base and 2 bases, in that order; junction bases with no gene match: 3. Germline V CDR1 and CDR2: LNHNV, YYDKDF (reference sequence). In nucleotides, the CDR3 is TGTGCCACCAGCAGAGGGGGACTAGCGGGAGTGCAAGAGACCCAGTACTTC. Protein product: CATSRGGLAGVQETQYF.

The V and J genes are TRBV5-1 and TRBJ1-2; 7 nucleotides align to TRBD1. Trimming cost V 2 bases and J 1 base; bases outside gene matches: 11. Germline assignment: CDR1 SGHRS and CDR2 YFSETQ. The length of the CDR3 is 17 residues. The CDR3 here is CASSFAGTDSINYGYTF. CDR3 nucleotides: TGCGCCAGCAGCTTCGCCGGGACAGATTCCATTAACTATGGCTACACCTTC.

V and J are TRBV13 and TRBJ2-3; the match to TRBD2 covers 10 bases. The CDR3 totals 17 residues. The germline CDR1 and CDR2 sequences are PRHDT and FYEKMQ (reference sequence). J was trimmed by 3 bases and V by 2 bases; bases with no gene match: 8. The CDR3 bases are TGTGCCAGCAGCTTAATCCAAGCGGGGGGGCCGACAGATACGCAGTATTTT. Translated, it gives CASSLIQAGGPTDTQYF.

The rearrangement uses TRBV7-9 and TRBJ1-2, with D perhaps TRBD1 (6 bases). The V and J ends lost 5 bases and 8 bases respectively, with 12 bases between them. Germline V lookup: CDR1 SEHNR, CDR2 FQNEAQ (reference sequence). The CDR3 sequence is 12 residues long. CDR3 nucleotide sequence: TGTGCCAGCAGCGACCCCAGGGGAGGCTACACCTTC. It is translated as CASSDPRGGYTF.

J is TRBJ1-2 and V is TRBV6-5; 11 bases are a match to TRBD1. CDR3 size: 15 residues. Germline V lookup: CDR1 MNHEY, CDR2 SVGAGI. The ends lost 4 bases at V and 4 bases at J; junction bases unmatched: 5. The CDR3 spells CASSSLGTGGYGYTF. Written as DNA, the CDR3 is TGTGCCAGCAGTTCCCTCGGGACAGGGGGCTATGGCTACACCTTC.

The chain has TRBV4-1 and TRBJ2-1; D not resolved. From germline, CDR1 is MGHRA and CDR2 YSYEKL. With 1 base removed from V and 13 bases from J, the gap between germline ends came to 8 bases. The CDR3 runs to 11 residues. The CDR3 region is CASSQGLGQFF. The CDR3 DNA reads TGCGCCAGCAGCCAAGGCCTCGGACAGTTCTTC.

The V and J genes are TRBV5-1 and TRBJ2-2; D ambiguous. V dropped 5 bases and J dropped 3 bases, with 8 bases sitting between them. Germline CDR1 reads SGHRS; CDR2 reads YFSETQ. The CDR3 contains 13 residues. The CDR3, as DNA: TGCGCCAGCAGTGTACGAGACACCGGGGAGCTGTTTTTT. It codes for CASSVRDTGELFF.

The V and J genes are TRBV4-1 and TRBJ2-7; 10 bases fit TRBD1. The germline gives CDR1 MGHRA, CDR2 YSYEKL. The CDR3 loop spans 15 amino acids. V dropped 4 bases and J dropped 4; count of bases not matched to a gene: 7. The CDR3 DNA reads as TGCGCCAGCAGCCGACCTCCGGGACAGGGGTACGAGCAGTACTTC. Translating gives CASSRPPGQGYEQYF.

CDR3 nucleotide sequence: TGTGCCAGCAGTTACTCCCATCCGTACACTGAAGCTTTCTTT. It encodes CASSYSHPYTEAFF. The V call is TRBV6-5, the J call TRBJ1-1; no definite D call. Germline CDR1 is MNHEY and CDR2 is SVGAGI. The CDR3 is 14 amino acids. Trimming removed 0 bases from V and 3 bases from J, with 8 bases in between.